This TCR beta chain emerged from a study of blood T cell repertoires in COVID-19. As for the study in general: Some COVID-19 samples were acute and others convalescent; all came from the United States, Italy and Spain. PBMCs, B-cell-depleted T cells, or T cells were the source of the cDNA or gDNA that made up the material.

In the study's own analysis: Estimated nucleated cell counts came from reference gene primer amplification. The repertoire was sequenced with immunoSEQ multiplex PCR; TCRdb's copy has only in-frame clones and lacks some. That table gives V, J and clone size, and the DNA gave D and trimming. The sample lists tens of thousands of clones, 86% occurring once. After removal of 5 bases from V and 4 bases from J, the junction contained 8 bases not matched to a gene. The CDR3 length is 17 residues. Germline V gene sequence: CDR1 LNHDA, CDR2 SQIVND (reference sequence). The TCR comes from a woman at least 80 years old in a cohort sampled during active or convalescent COVID-19. Sequencing was carried out using peripheral blood. V gene TRBV19 combines with J gene TRBJ2-3; 14 bases are shared with TRBD2. The CDR3 reads CASSVMTSGRASDTQYF. The CDR3 DNA follows: TGTGCCAGTAGTGTGATGACTAGCGGGAGGGCTTCAGATACGCAGTATTTT.